The 14 T cell receptor beta chains below all came from one sample that was sequenced in a study of radiation and T cells in renal cell carcinoma. As to time point: baseline pretreatment blood. Treatment given: 15 Gy SBRT to primary tumor, nephrectomy 4 weeks later. Sequenced by immunoSEQ multiplex PCR; TCRdb stores in-frame clones only, minus some. The profile shows roughly 100,000 clones, 86% of them singletons. The input for sequencing was blood, taken from a patient whose treatment included radiotherapy and nephrectomy. All receptors come from a man aged 45-65 years with renal cell carcinoma.

J is TRBJ2-1 and V is TRBV10-1; TRBD1 is a possible D gene (7 bases). The CDR3 loop spans 17 amino acids. Germline V gene data show CDR1 as WNHNN and CDR2 as SYGVQD (reference sequence). V lost 3 bases and J 5 bases, leaving 20 bases between the germline ends. In DNA, the CDR3 is TGCGCCAGCAGTGAACCCGGATCAGGGGGGTTCGACAATGAGCAGTTCTTC. This sequence encodes CASSEPGSGGFDNEQFF.

In DNA, the CDR3 is TGCGCCAGCAGCTTCCTGGACAGTCCTAATTCACCCCTCCACTTT. It specifies CASSFLDSPNSPLHF. The J gene is TRBJ1-6, the V gene TRBV5-1, with TRBD1 as a possible D gene (6 bases). CDR3 size: 15 residues. Germline values: CDR1 SGHRS, CDR2 YFSETQ. The ends were cut back, 2 bases at V and 6 bases at J, with 12 bases in the middle. The variable domain in full, with the rest retrieved from reference TRBV5-1 and TRBJ1-6, is KAGVTQTPRYLIKTRGQQVTLSCSPISGHRSVSWYQQTPGQGLQFLFEYFSETQRNKGNFPGRFSGRQFSNSRSEMNVSTLELGDSALYLCASSFLDSPNSPLHFGNGTRLTVT.

This clone was detected a few times. J is TRBJ1-5 and V is TRBV27, with 8 bases identical to TRBD1. The CDR3 is 14 amino acids. From germline, CDR1 is MNHEY and CDR2 SMNVEV (reference sequence). V trimming: 8 bases; J trimming: 6 bases; junction bases outside the gene matches: 9. The DNA for the CDR3 is TGTGCCAGCCGTCTCCAGGGGGCAAGTCAGCCCCAGCATTTT. It is translated as CASRLQGASQPQHF.

The genes are TRBV7-8 and TRBJ2-1, with D perhaps being TRBD1 or TRBD2 (5 bases each). Germline V lookup: CDR1 SGHVS, CDR2 FQNEAQ. The CDR3 has 15 amino acids. The V and J ends lost 7 bases and 7 bases respectively, with 20 bases between them. CDR3 in DNA: TGTGCCAGCACCTTCGGGGCCCCGAATAAAAATGAGCAGTTCTTC. Translation: CASTFGAPNKNEQFF.

V gene TRBV2 combines with J gene TRBJ2-5; TRBD1 matches at 7 bases. The CDR3 is 14 residues long. V lost 4 bases, J lost 4 bases, and 6 bases stayed unmatched. CDR1 SNHLY and CDR2 FYNNEI come from the germline V gene. CDR3 DNA: TGTGCCAGCAGTGTACAGGGGATGGGAGAGACCCAGTACTTC. Encoded protein: CASSVQGMGETQYF.

The V call is TRBV14, the J call TRBJ2-5; a weak D match, TRBD2 (5 bases). Germline V CDR1 and CDR2: SGHDN, FVKESK. V dropped 1 base and J dropped 5 bases, with 5 bases sitting between them. The CDR3 spans 12 residues. CDR3: CASSQAGETQYF. DNA for the CDR3: TGTGCCAGCAGCCAAGCGGGGGAGACCCAGTACTTC.

V and J are TRBV4-1 and TRBJ2-3; TRBD2 matches 13 bases. V lost 4 bases to trimming and J lost 4 bases; unmatched junction nucleotides: 8. This CDR3 has 17 amino acids. Germline V gene lookup returns CDR1 MGHRA and CDR2 YSYEKL. In nucleotides, the CDR3 is TGCGCCAGCAGCCTCCGCCCAGGACTAGCGGGAGCAGATACGCAGTATTTT. It specifies CASSLRPGLAGADTQYF.

The rearrangement links TRBV19 to TRBJ1-1; D not resolved. CDR3 length: 13 amino acids. The germline V and J ends were trimmed by 6 bases and 0 bases, with 8 bases remaining between them. Germline loops: CDR1 LNHDA, CDR2 SQIVND (reference sequence). CDR3 amino acids: CASRTYLNTEAFF. In DNA form, the CDR3 reads TGTGCCAGTAGAACATATCTGAACACTGAAGCTTTCTTT. The whole variable domain, filled in from reference TRBV19 and TRBJ1-1, reads DGGITQSPKYLFRKEGQNVTLSCEQNLNHDAMYWYRQDPGQGLRLIYYSQIVNDFQKGDIAEGYSVSREKKESFPLTVTSAQKNPTAFYLCASRTYLNTEAFFGQGTRLTVV.

Regarding this clone: The sample contains more than one DNA sequence encoding this CDR3. The J gene is TRBJ2-1, the V gene TRBV29-1, with TRBD2 as a possible D gene (6 bases). Germline values: CDR1 SQVTM, CDR2 ANQGSEA. This CDR3 comprises 14 residues. V was shortened by 4 bases and J by 0 bases, with 10 bases between the two germline ends. CDR3 residues: CSVVGGFSYNEQFF. CDR3 DNA: TGCAGCGTTGTTGGGGGGTTCTCCTACAATGAGCAGTTCTTC.

The chain couples TRBV6-1 to TRBJ1-1; D not certain. V lost 7 bases and J 0 bases, leaving 15 bases between the germline ends. Germline lookup yields CDR1 MNHNS and CDR2 SASEGT. This CDR3 region has 15 residues. This CDR3 reads CASTGIRTVNTEAFF. The CDR3 coding sequence is TGTGCCAGCACTGGGATAAGGACGGTGAACACTGAAGCTTTCTTT.

A few counts support this clone. V usage is TRBV21-1 and J usage is TRBJ1-2. TRBV21-1 is shown as a pseudogene. CDR3 length equals 15 residues. The CDR3 region has the DNA TGTGCCAGCCTGGGGGAGGGGAGACCTAACTATGGCTACACCTTC. Residues: CASLGEGRPNYGYTF.

The rearrangement uses TRBV7-2 and TRBJ2-7, with a possible D match to TRBD1 (5 bases). This CDR3 is 15 amino acids long. From germline, CDR1 is SGHTA and CDR2 FQGNSA. The V end lost 1 base, the J end lost 6 bases, and 16 bases lay between the germline ends. The CDR3 coding sequence is TGTGCCAGCAGCTTAGACTGGGGCCCTTCTGGCGAGCAGTACTTC. Protein sequence: CASSLDWGPSGEQYF. Full variable domain (missing parts from reference TRBV7-2 and TRBJ2-7): GAGVSQSPSNKVTEKGKDVELRCDPISGHTALYWYRQSLGQGLEFLIYFQGNSAPDKSGLPSDRFSAERTGGSVSTLTIQRTQQEDSAVYLCASSLDWGPSGEQYFGPGTRLTVT.

V and J are TRBV5-8 and TRBJ1-6, with TRBD1 identical over 9 bases. Trimming at V came to 0 bases and at J to 7 bases, leaving 8 bases not matched to a gene. The CDR3 consists of 17 residues. Germline V gene data show CDR1 as SGHTS and CDR2 as YDEGEE. The CDR3 here is CASSLVTGGAGNSPLHF. The CDR3 DNA sequence: TGTGCCAGCAGCTTGGTTACAGGGGGCGCTGGGAATTCACCCCTCCACTTT.

The J gene is TRBJ2-3, the V gene TRBV5-1, with unresolved D. Germline loops: CDR1 SGHRS, CDR2 YFSETQ. The CDR3 runs to 16 residues. Trimming removed 0 bases at V and 3 bases at J, with 14 bases between. The CDR3 coding sequence is TGCGCCAGCAGCTTGGGTCAAGATACACGAACAGATACGCAGTATTTT. It is translated as CASSLGQDTRTDTQYF.